What follows are 12 T cell receptor beta chains derived from one specimen sequenced in a study of blood T cell repertoires in COVID-19. The data were produced by immunoSEQ multiplex PCR, yet TCRdb's version contains in-frame clones alone and is incomplete. The table has about 220,000 clones, over 75% seen once. Sequences were obtained from PBMCs or T cells enriched from blood (not recorded which). The receptors here all came from a woman aged 55-70 years who had recovered from COVID-19.

The CDR3 region is CAISDGQGGANSPLHF. The CDR3 nucleotides are TGTGCCATCAGTGACGGACAAGGTGGCGCTAATTCACCCCTCCACTTT. This rearrangement joins TRBV10-3 to TRBJ1-6; D is possibly TRBD1 (5 bases). Germline V lookup: CDR1 ENHRY, CDR2 SYGVKD. CDR3 size: 16 residues. Trimming shortened V by 3 bases and J by 6 bases, and 15 bases separated the two germline ends.

The genes are TRBV11-3 and TRBJ2-2; a weak D match, TRBD1 (6 bases). The CDR3 is 16 amino acids. The V end lost 1 base, the J end lost 1 base, and 10 bases lay between the germline ends. Germline V gene sequence: CDR1 SGHNT, CDR2 YENEEA. The CDR3 region is CASSLAGTQNTGELFF. CDR3 DNA: TGTGCCAGCAGCTTAGCCGGGACACAGAACACCGGGGAGCTGTTTTTT.

This chain links TRBV18 with TRBJ1-2; D is uncertain. There are 14 residues in the CDR3. Between the trimmed V and J ends, which lost 4 bases and 4 bases, there was a span of 13 bases. Germline CDR1 reads KGHSH; CDR2 reads LQKENI. In DNA, the CDR3 is TGTGCCAGCTCACTTAAGGTGGGAGGCTATGGCTACACCTTC. Encoded protein: CASSLKVGGYGYTF.

The chain links TRBV19 to TRBJ1-5, with D possibly TRBD1 on 5 matching bases. CDR3 length: 14 amino acids. Looked up from germline, CDR1 is LNHDA and CDR2 is SQIVND (reference sequence). Trimming stripped 6 bases from V and 4 bases from J, with 13 bases between. The CDR3 DNA reads as TGTGCCAGTAGAGGAGGGCAGGGAAATCAGCCCCAGCATTTT. This encodes CASRGGQGNQPQHF.

In its sample, this clone was seen a few times. V usage is TRBV5-4 and J usage is TRBJ1-1; a weak D match, TRBD1 (6 bases). The CDR3 consists of 14 residues. The V end was cut by 3 bases, the J end by 12 bases, with 21 bases between. Germline V gene lookup returns CDR1 SGHNT and CDR2 YYREEE (reference sequence). CDR3 loop: CASSSSGTLHETFF. The CDR3, as DNA: TGTGCCAGCAGCTCATCCGGGACACTTCATGAGACTTTCTTT.

This rearrangement joins TRBV5-4 to TRBJ2-1, with 9 bases that match TRBD2. This CDR3 has 16 amino acids. Germline trimming cut 1 base from V and 2 bases from J; bases unmatched to any gene: 4. The germline CDR1 and CDR2 sequences are SGHNT and YYREEE (reference sequence). The CDR3 spells CASSLQSSGAYNEQFF. Here the CDR3 DNA reads TGTGCCAGCAGCTTGCAATCTAGCGGGGCCTACAATGAGCAGTTCTTC.

The table lists this clone with a count of one. The rearrangement links TRBV9 to TRBJ2-5; D is uncertain. Germline V gives CDR1 SGDLS, CDR2 YYNGEE. Between the trimmed V and J ends, which lost 0 bases and 0 bases, there was a span of 6 bases. The CDR3 extends over 14 amino acids. The CDR3 here is CASSVDNYQETQYF. The CDR3, as DNA: TGTGCCAGCAGCGTAGATAACTACCAAGAGACCCAGTACTTC. Together with reference TRBV9 and TRBJ2-5, the CDR3 gives the full variable domain: DSGVTQTPKHLITATGQRVTLRCSPRSGDLSVYWYQQSLDQGLQFLIQYYNGEERAKGNILERFSAQQFPDLHSELNLSSLELGDSALYFCASSVDNYQETQYFGPGTRLLVL.

The rearrangement joins TRBV5-1 to TRBJ2-5; 7 bases are a match to TRBD1. The J segment lost 7 bases and the V segment lost 4 bases, leaving 7 bases of the junction unmatched. CDR1 and CDR2 from the germline V gene are SGHRS and YFSETQ. This CDR3 comprises 13 residues. The CDR3 region is CASSPGTVGTQYF. The CDR3 DNA reads TGCGCCAGCAGCCCGGGGACAGTGGGGACCCAGTACTTC. The full variable domain, completed using reference TRBV5-1 and TRBJ2-5, is KAGVTQTPRYLIKTRGQQVTLSCSPISGHRSVSWYQQTPGQGLQFLFEYFSETQRNKGNFPGRFSGRQFSNSRSEMNVSTLELGDSALYLCASSPGTVGTQYFGPGTRLLVL.

V gene TRBV7-9 combines with J gene TRBJ1-3, with D unclear. Germline assignment: CDR1 SEHNR and CDR2 FQNEAQ (reference sequence). Trimming cost V 1 base and J 1 base, with 5 bases left between them. The CDR3 is 14 amino acids. DNA of the CDR3: TGTGCCAGCAGCTTAGTGTCGTCTGGAAACACCATATATTTT. It specifies CASSLVSSGNTIYF.

The chain employs TRBV2 and TRBJ2-1; D is possibly TRBD2 (5 bases). The length of the CDR3 is 14 residues. The V gene lost 3 bases and the J gene lost 7 bases, with 13 bases spanning the gap. Germline CDR1 reads SNHLY; CDR2 reads FYNNEI. CDR3 DNA sequence: TGTGCCAGCAGTGAGGCTAGCCTACAGAATGAGCAGTTCTTC. Its translation is CASSEASLQNEQFF.

The chain recombines TRBV2 with TRBJ1-6; D is perhaps TRBD1 (6 bases). The V gene's germline CDR1 is SNHLY and CDR2 FYNNEI. V dropped 7 bases and J dropped 9 bases, with 19 bases sitting between them. This CDR3 has 15 residues. The CDR3 spells CASNSLTPRGSPLHF. CDR3 in DNA: TGTGCCAGCAATAGTCTGACACCCAGGGGTTCACCCCTCCACTTT.

The chain is built from TRBV7-8 and TRBJ2-3, with TRBD2 matching 11 bases. CDR3 length: 15 residues. V shed 7 bases, J shed 0 bases, and the junction held 3 bases outside the gene matches. Looked up from germline, CDR1 is SGHVS and CDR2 is FQNEAQ. DNA for the CDR3: TGTGCCAGCACCGGGACTAGCGGTAGCACAGATACGCAGTATTTT. The encoded protein is CASTGTSGSTDTQYF.